This T cell receptor (beta chain) was found in a study of Ad26.COV2.S vaccination and SARS-CoV-2 variants. This clone appeared a single time. The antigen is undetermined. The treatment was: around 19 received Ad26.COV2.S at low or high dose, single or two shots; several received placebo; per-sample allocation not given. Samples analyzed were those drawn on day 63 after the first vaccine or placebo injection. Clones were sequenced by immunoSEQ multiplex PCR, and TCRdb holds only the in-frame ones, with some missing. The table has some 340,000 clones, 86% seen once. In germline, CDR1 is KGHSH, CDR2 LQKENI. V dropped 1 base and J dropped 4; count of bases not matched to a gene: 5. The CDR3 loop spans 15 amino acids. General study findings and limits: Higher spike-specific TCR breadth was found in vaccine recipients than in placebo recipients.

Sequences were derived from peripheral blood, sampled in a trial of Ad26.COV2.S vaccine versus placebo. The TCR originated in a person between 18 and 65 years old who received the Ad26.COV2.S COVID-19 vaccine or a placebo. The V call is TRBV18, the J call TRBJ1-1, with 8 bases identical to TRBD1. This CDR3 reads CASSPLGQGSTEAFF. CDR3 sequence (DNA): TGTGCCAGCTCACCACTCGGACAGGGTAGCACTGAAGCTTTCTTT.